Shown below are 27 T cell receptor beta chains from a single sample sequenced in a study of blood T cell repertoires in COVID-19. Assay: immunoSEQ multiplex PCR; the TCRdb copy retains only in-frame clones and omits some. The table records fewer than 85,000 clones, roughly three quarters of them present only once. Material for sequencing was peripheral blood. The receptor set was obtained from a man aged 65-85 years with COVID-19, enrolled during active disease.

This sequence joins TRBV7-8 and TRBJ2-1; D is possibly TRBD2 (5 bases). Deletions cut 1 base from V and 7 bases from J, with 11 bases between. Germline CDR1 is SGHVS and CDR2 is FQNEAQ. The CDR3 consists of 14 residues. The CDR3 DNA sequence: TGTGCCAGCAGCTTAGAAGAGGGATTGAATGAGCAGTTCTTC. Translation: CASSLEEGLNEQFF.

The chain employs TRBV28 and TRBJ1-2, with 9 bases matching TRBD1. Per the germline V gene, CDR1 is MDHEN and CDR2 is SYDVKM. The CDR3 contains 13 residues. The V and J ends lost 5 bases and 8 bases, in that order; junction bases with no gene match: 6. CDR3 region: CASSNSDRGGYTF. In nucleotides, the CDR3 is TGTGCCAGCAGTAACTCGGACAGGGGCGGCTACACCTTC.

The J gene is TRBJ2-1, the V gene TRBV7-9, with 12 bases fitting TRBD2. This CDR3 spans 17 amino acids. V shed 9 bases, J shed 2 bases, and the junction held 11 bases outside the gene matches. The V gene's germline CDR1 is SEHNR and CDR2 FQNEAQ (reference sequence). The CDR3 region is CASIGASGRGTYNEQFF. As DNA, the CDR3 is TGTGCCAGTATAGGGGCTAGCGGGAGGGGTACCTACAATGAGCAGTTCTTC.

The chain couples TRBV3-1 (or the pseudogene TRBV3-2) to TRBJ2-7, with TRBD2 matching 10 bases. CDR1 is LGHDT and CDR2 is YNNKEL in the germline V gene (reference sequence). The ends lost 3 bases at V and 2 bases at J; junction bases unmatched: 4. This CDR3 spans 15 amino acids. The CDR3 DNA reads as TGTGCCAGCAGCCACGGACTAGCGGATACCTACGAGCAGTACTTC. Amino acids: CASSHGLADTYEQYF.

V gene TRBV5-1 combines with J gene TRBJ1-2, with D possibly TRBD1 on 6 matching bases. Trimming took off 4 bases at V and 6 bases at J, with 13 bases between the two ends. Germline V lookup: CDR1 SGHRS, CDR2 YFSETQ. The CDR3 is 13 residues long. CDR3 sequence reads: CASSRGGADGYTF. The DNA for the CDR3 is TGCGCCAGCAGCCGCGGGGGGGCGGATGGCTACACCTTC.

This clone was counted once. The chain couples TRBV28 to TRBJ1-5; D remains unclear. Germline CDR1 is MDHEN and CDR2 is SYDVKM. V was clipped by 4 bases and J by 5 bases, with 3 bases between them. This CDR3 is 11 amino acids long. CDR3 nucleotide sequence: TGTGCCAGCAGTTCCGATCAGCCCCAGCATTTT. This translates into CASSSDQPQHF.

This chain connects TRBV28 to TRBJ1-1, with 11 positions matching TRBD1. CDR1 and CDR2 from the germline V gene are MDHEN and SYDVKM. The CDR3 is made up of 15 amino acids. After removal of 7 bases from V and 3 bases from J, the junction contained 7 bases not matched to a gene. The CDR3 coding sequence is TGTGCCAGCACCGAGGGGGGACAGGGGGACACTGAAGCTTTCTTT. It specifies CASTEGGQGDTEAFF.

This clone came up once. The gene calls are TRBV5-1 and TRBJ1-1; D possibly corresponds to TRBD1 (6 bases). V lost 4 bases and J lost 11, with 15 bases in between. CDR1 and CDR2 (germline): SGHRS, YFSETQ. CDR3 length: 12 amino acids. The CDR3 DNA sequence: TGCGCCAGCAGCCTGGTACAGGGTGAGGCTTTCTTT. Its translation is CASSLVQGEAFF. Using reference TRBV5-1 and TRBJ1-1 for the parts outside the CDR3, the full variable domain is KAGVTQTPRYLIKTRGQQVTLSCSPISGHRSVSWYQQTPGQGLQFLFEYFSETQRNKGNFPGRFSGRQFSNSRSEMNVSTLELGDSALYLCASSLVQGEAFFGQGTRLTVV.

The gene calls are TRBV9 and TRBJ1-1; 7 bases match TRBD1. The CDR3 extends over 15 amino acids. Per the germline V gene, CDR1 is SGDLS and CDR2 is YYNGEE. J gave up 3 bases and V 3 bases, and 8 bases lay outside the gene matches. CDR3 residues: CASSEGTVGYTEAFF. CDR3 bases: TGTGCCAGCAGCGAGGGGACAGTTGGATACACTGAAGCTTTCTTT.

This clone has at least ten counts. The V call is TRBV6-5, the J call TRBJ1-5; 7 bases are a match to TRBD1. The trim removed 5 bases at V and 1 base at J, leaving 5 bases unmatched. The CDR3 loop spans 15 amino acids. Looked up from germline, CDR1 is MNHEY and CDR2 is SVGAGI. CDR3 region: CASSPTGVSNQPQHF. The CDR3 nucleotides are TGTGCCAGCAGTCCTACAGGGGTAAGCAATCAGCCCCAGCATTTT.

This sequence joins TRBV30 and TRBJ2-3; no clear D gene. Per the germline V gene, CDR1 is GTSNPN and CDR2 is SVGIG (reference sequence). Trimming pared 0 bases from V and 1 base from J, leaving 8 bases between. There are 14 residues in the CDR3. For the CDR3, the DNA is TGTGCCTGGAGTGTATATTCGGGCACAGATACGCAGTATTTT. It codes for CAWSVYSGTDTQYF.

The CDR3 nucleotides are TGTGCCAGCTCAAACAGGGGGTCTGGAAACACCATATATTTT. Protein sequence: CASSNRGSGNTIYF. The chain combines TRBV18 with TRBJ1-3, with TRBD1 matching over 8 bases. Unmatched junction bases numbered 1, after V lost 5 bases and J lost 1 base. This CDR3 spans 14 amino acids. Germline V CDR1 and CDR2: KGHSH, LQKENI.

In this sample, this clone turned up a few times. The J gene is TRBJ2-2, the V gene TRBV27, with 9 positions matching TRBD2. J gave up 9 bases and V 3 bases, and 11 bases lay outside the gene matches. The length of the CDR3 is 16 residues. Per germline, CDR1 MNHEY and CDR2 SMNVEV (reference sequence). CDR3 DNA sequence: TGTGCCAGCAGTTTCCGGGTAGCGGGAGTTTCCCGGGAGCTGTTTTTT. Translated, it gives CASSFRVAGVSRELFF.

This clone appeared once. V is TRBV27 and J is TRBJ1-2; TRBD1 matches at 8 bases. The CDR3 consists of 16 residues. The germline CDR1 and CDR2 sequences are MNHEY and SMNVEV (reference sequence). V trimming: 4 bases; J trimming: 5 bases; junction bases outside the gene matches: 12. CDR3 DNA sequence: TGTGCCAGCAGTTACCACGATACCACAGGGGGGTATGGCTACACCTTC. It is translated as CASSYHDTTGGYGYTF.

The gene calls are TRBV11-2 and TRBJ2-7, with 11 positions matching TRBD2. Losses at the gene ends were 6 bases for V and 3 bases for J; bases not matched to a gene: 7. Germline V gives CDR1 SGHAT, CDR2 FQNNGV. The CDR3 has 15 residues. The CDR3 region is CASREPGLAVYEQYF. DNA for the CDR3: TGTGCCAGCAGGGAACCGGGACTAGCGGTCTACGAGCAGTACTTC.

CDR3 amino acids: CASSRPGAGAYNEQFF. DNA of the CDR3: TGTGCCAGCAGCCGACCGGGAGCGGGGGCCTACAATGAGCAGTTCTTC. This chain joins TRBV27 and TRBJ2-1; 8 nucleotides align to TRBD2. In germline, CDR1 is MNHEY, CDR2 SMNVEV (reference sequence). The CDR3 is 16 residues long. V lost 6 bases, J lost 2 bases, and 9 bases stayed unmatched.

CDR3 protein: CASSLEPVTDTQYF. Written as DNA, the CDR3 is TGCGCCAGCAGCTTGGAGCCCGTCACAGATACGCAGTATTTT. The genes are TRBV5-1 and TRBJ2-3; D is ambiguous. Trimming stripped 0 bases from V and 2 bases from J, with 7 bases between. This CDR3 is 14 amino acids long. Germline V gene data show CDR1 as SGHRS and CDR2 as YFSETQ.

This chain joins TRBV28 and TRBJ1-2, with 8 positions matching TRBD1. This CDR3 spans 17 amino acids. Germline CDR1 and CDR2: MDHEN and SYDVKM. V trimming: 2 bases; J trimming: 1 base; junction bases outside the gene matches: 9. CDR3 coding DNA: TGTGCCAGCAGTTTAAACCTTTTGGACAGGGATAACTATGGCTACACCTTC. Its protein product is CASSLNLLDRDNYGYTF.

The chain carries TRBV24-1 and TRBJ2-1; 9 nucleotides match TRBD1. The trim removed 5 bases at V and 1 base at J, leaving 5 bases unmatched. CDR1 is KGHDR, CDR2 SFDVKD, per germline. There are 16 residues in the CDR3. The CDR3 loop is CATSGPGQGSYNEQFF. The DNA for the CDR3 is TGTGCCACCAGTGGCCCTGGACAGGGGTCCTACAATGAGCAGTTCTTC.

The chain joins TRBV2 to TRBJ1-5; TRBD1 matches 11 bases. The J segment lost 4 bases and the V segment lost 5 bases, leaving 4 bases of the junction unmatched. Germline V lookup: CDR1 SNHLY, CDR2 FYNNEI. This CDR3 has 15 amino acids. CDR3 loop: CASSRTGGQNQPQHF. DNA for the CDR3: TGTGCCAGCAGTCGGACAGGGGGCCAAAATCAGCCCCAGCATTTT.

The chain carries TRBV7-8 and TRBJ2-2; 11 nucleotides match TRBD2. After removal of 3 bases from V and 2 bases from J, the junction contained 11 bases not matched to a gene. The CDR3 covers 19 residues. Germline V gene lookup returns CDR1 SGHVS and CDR2 FQNEAQ. DNA of the CDR3: TGTGCCAGCAGCTTCACTCTTCCTAGCGGGAGGTCTAACACCGGGGAGCTGTTTTTT. Translating gives CASSFTLPSGRSNTGELFF.

This chain uses TRBV28 with TRBJ2-4; 11 bases map to TRBD1. Trimming at V came to 5 bases and at J to 1 base, leaving 7 bases not matched to a gene. This CDR3 contains 17 residues. The germline V gene encodes CDR1 MDHEN and CDR2 SYDVKM. The CDR3 reads CASSGQGASVAKNIQYF. The CDR3 nucleotides are TGTGCCAGCAGTGGACAGGGGGCCTCCGTGGCCAAAAACATTCAGTACTTC.

The V and J genes are TRBV7-2 and TRBJ2-1; D is perhaps TRBD1 (6 bases). The CDR3 totals 14 residues. Germline loops: CDR1 SGHTA, CDR2 FQGNSA. Trimming removed 2 bases at V and 6 bases at J, with 11 bases between. The CDR3 DNA is TGTGCCAGCAGCTTAATGGGGGCGCTCAATGAGCAGTTCTTC. Translating gives CASSLMGALNEQFF.

The chain has TRBV9 and TRBJ2-2; D not certain. Germline V gives CDR1 SGDLS, CDR2 YYNGEE. V lost 4 bases, J lost 7 bases, and 14 bases lay in between. This CDR3 is 14 amino acids long. The CDR3 protein is CASSYDTASGELFF. CDR3 in DNA: TGTGCCAGCAGCTACGACACCGCGAGCGGGGAGCTGTTTTTT.

The chain has TRBV4-3 and TRBJ2-2, with 10 bases lining up with TRBD2. V trimming: 3 bases; J trimming: 7 bases; junction bases outside the gene matches: 5. This CDR3 region has 15 residues. CDR1 LGHNA and CDR2 YSLEER come from the germline V gene. CDR3 region: CASSQDRLAGGELFF. CDR3 DNA: TGCGCCAGCAGCCAGGACCGACTAGCGGGCGGGGAGCTGTTTTTT.

V is TRBV6-2 or TRBV6-3 and J is TRBJ1-1; D gene unclear. V was shortened by 5 bases and J by 4 bases, with 17 bases between the two germline ends. The CDR3 sequence is 15 residues long. CDR1 and CDR2 (germline): MNHEY, SVGEGT. This CDR3 reads CASSQRGGWGTEAFF. CDR3 sequence (DNA): TGTGCCAGCAGTCAACGTGGAGGGTGGGGCACTGAAGCTTTCTTT.

The chain employs TRBV28 and TRBJ2-3; 11 nucleotides match TRBD1. The germline V gene has CDR1 MDHEN and CDR2 SYDVKM. The CDR3 extends over 16 amino acids. V trimming: 8 bases; J trimming: 5 bases; junction bases outside the gene matches: 12. The DNA of the CDR3 is TGTGCCAGCTTCCACCAGGGGGACAGGGGGATAGATACGCAGTATTTT. It specifies CASFHQGDRGIDTQYF.